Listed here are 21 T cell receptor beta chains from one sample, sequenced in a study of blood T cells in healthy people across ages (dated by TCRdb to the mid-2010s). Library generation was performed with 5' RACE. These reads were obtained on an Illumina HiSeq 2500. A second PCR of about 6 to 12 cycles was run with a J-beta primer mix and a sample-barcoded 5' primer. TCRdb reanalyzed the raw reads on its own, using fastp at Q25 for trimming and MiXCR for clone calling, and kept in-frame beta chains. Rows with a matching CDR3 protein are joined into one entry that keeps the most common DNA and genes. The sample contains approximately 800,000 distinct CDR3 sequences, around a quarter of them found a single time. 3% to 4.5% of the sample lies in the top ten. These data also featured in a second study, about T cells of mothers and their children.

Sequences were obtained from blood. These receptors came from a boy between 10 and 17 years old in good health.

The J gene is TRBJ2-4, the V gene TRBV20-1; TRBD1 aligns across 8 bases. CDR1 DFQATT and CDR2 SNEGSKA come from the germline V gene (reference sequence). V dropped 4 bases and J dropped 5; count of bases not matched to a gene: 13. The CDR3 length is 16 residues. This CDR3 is CSAIPWTGYMENIQYF. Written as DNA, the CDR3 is TGCAGTGCTATACCTTGGACAGGGTACATGGAAAACATTCAGTACTTC.

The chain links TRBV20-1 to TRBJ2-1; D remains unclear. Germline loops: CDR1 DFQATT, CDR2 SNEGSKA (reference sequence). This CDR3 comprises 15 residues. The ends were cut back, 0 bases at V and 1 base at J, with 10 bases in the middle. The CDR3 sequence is CSARDGQKSYNEQFF. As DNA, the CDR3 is TGCAGTGCTAGAGATGGTCAGAAATCCTACAATGAGCAGTTCTTC.

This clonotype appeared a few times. The CDR3 here is CASSPIDEQFF. The CDR3, as DNA: TGTGCCAGCAGCCCTATTGATGAGCAGTTCTTC. The chain is built from TRBV7-8 and TRBJ2-5, with D hard to call. Judging by the DNA end, TRBJ2-1 fits better; the J call may be wrong. There are 11 residues in the CDR3. The V gene's germline CDR1 is SGHVS and CDR2 FQNEAQ.

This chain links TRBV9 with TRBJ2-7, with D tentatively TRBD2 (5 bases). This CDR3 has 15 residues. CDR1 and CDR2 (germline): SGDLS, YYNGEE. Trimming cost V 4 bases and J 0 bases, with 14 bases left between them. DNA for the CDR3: TGTGCCAGCAGCATCGATGTGGGGAGCTCCTACGAGCAGTACTTC. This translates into CASSIDVGSSYEQYF.

CDR3 loop: CASIPGLSSYEQYF. The CDR3 DNA reads TGTGCCAGCATTCCGGGACTCAGCTCCTACGAGCAGTACTTC. The chain has TRBV2 and TRBJ2-7, with D possibly being TRBD2 (6 bases). The V end lost 7 bases, the J end lost 0 bases, and 13 bases lay between the germline ends. Germline V gene data show CDR1 as SNHLY and CDR2 as FYNNEI. The CDR3 is made up of 14 amino acids.

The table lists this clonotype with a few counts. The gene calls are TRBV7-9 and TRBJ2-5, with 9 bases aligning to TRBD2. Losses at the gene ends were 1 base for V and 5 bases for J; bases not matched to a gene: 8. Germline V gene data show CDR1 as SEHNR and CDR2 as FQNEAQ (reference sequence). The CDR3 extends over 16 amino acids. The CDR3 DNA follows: TGTGCCAGCAGCTTAGGTCCTAGCGGGAATAAGGAGACCCAGTACTTC. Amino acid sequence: CASSLGPSGNKETQYF.

The DNA for the CDR3 is TGTGCCAGCAGTTACTCGACGGCTCTAGCGCTCCAAGAGACCCAGTACTTC. This gives the protein CASSYSTALALQETQYF. This chain links TRBV6-5 with TRBJ2-5, with TRBD2 as a possible D gene (6 bases). V lost 0 bases, J lost 1 base, and 15 bases lay in between. This CDR3 is 17 amino acids long. In germline, CDR1 is MNHEY, CDR2 SVGAGI.

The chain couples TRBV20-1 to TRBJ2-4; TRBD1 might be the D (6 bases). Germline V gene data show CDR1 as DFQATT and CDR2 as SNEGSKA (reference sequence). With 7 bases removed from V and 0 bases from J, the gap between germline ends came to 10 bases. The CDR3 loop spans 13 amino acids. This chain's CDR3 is CSVAGVAKNIQYF. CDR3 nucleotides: TGCAGTGTTGCAGGGGTAGCCAAAAACATTCAGTACTTC.

The CDR3 region has the DNA TGTGCCAGCAGCGGGACTAGCTCCTACGAGCAGTACTTC. Translating gives CASSGTSSYEQYF. This chain connects TRBV9 to TRBJ2-7, with 7 bases aligning to TRBD2. Germline CDR1 SGDLS, CDR2 YYNGEE. This CDR3 is 13 amino acids long. The V and J ends lost 3 bases and 0 bases, in that order; junction bases with no gene match: 0. Filled out from reference TRBV9 and TRBJ2-7, the complete variable domain reads DSGVTQTPKHLITATGQRVTLRCSPRSGDLSVYWYQQSLDQGLQFLIQYYNGEERAKGNILERFSAQQFPDLHSELNLSSLELGDSALYFCASSGTSSYEQYFGPGTRLTVT.

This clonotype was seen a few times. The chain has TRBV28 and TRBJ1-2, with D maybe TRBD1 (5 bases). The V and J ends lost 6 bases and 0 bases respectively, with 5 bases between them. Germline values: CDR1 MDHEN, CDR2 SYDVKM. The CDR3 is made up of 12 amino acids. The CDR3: CASRGPNYGYTF. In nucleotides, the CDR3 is TGTGCCAGCAGGGGGCCTAACTATGGCTACACCTTC.

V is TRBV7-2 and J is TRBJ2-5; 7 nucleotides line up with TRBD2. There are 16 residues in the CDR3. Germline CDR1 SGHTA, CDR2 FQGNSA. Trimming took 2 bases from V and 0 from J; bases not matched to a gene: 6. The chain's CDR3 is CASSLQRGEYQETQYF. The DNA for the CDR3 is TGTGCCAGCAGCTTACAGCGGGGAGAGTACCAAGAGACCCAGTACTTC.

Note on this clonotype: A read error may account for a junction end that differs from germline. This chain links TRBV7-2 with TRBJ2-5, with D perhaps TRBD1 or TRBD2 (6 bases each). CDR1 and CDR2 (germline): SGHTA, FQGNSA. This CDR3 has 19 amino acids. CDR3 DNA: TGTGCCGGCAGCTGGTCCGTTGGCGCCTGGCGGGACACCCAAGAGACCCAGTACTTC. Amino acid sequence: CAGSWSVGAWRDTQETQYF.

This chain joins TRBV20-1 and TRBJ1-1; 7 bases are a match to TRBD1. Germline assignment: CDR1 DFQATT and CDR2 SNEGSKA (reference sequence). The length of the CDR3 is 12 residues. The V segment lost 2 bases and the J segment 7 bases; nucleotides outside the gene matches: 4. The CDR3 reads CSARWTGLEAFF. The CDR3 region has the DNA TGCAGTGCTAGATGGACAGGCCTTGAAGCTTTCTTT.

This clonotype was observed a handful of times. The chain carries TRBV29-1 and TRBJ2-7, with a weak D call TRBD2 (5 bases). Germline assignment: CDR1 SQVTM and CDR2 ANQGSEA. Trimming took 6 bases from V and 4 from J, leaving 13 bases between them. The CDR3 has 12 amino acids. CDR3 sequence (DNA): TGCAGCGTCCGGACCCGGGAATACGAGCAGTACTTC. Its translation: CSVRTREYEQYF.

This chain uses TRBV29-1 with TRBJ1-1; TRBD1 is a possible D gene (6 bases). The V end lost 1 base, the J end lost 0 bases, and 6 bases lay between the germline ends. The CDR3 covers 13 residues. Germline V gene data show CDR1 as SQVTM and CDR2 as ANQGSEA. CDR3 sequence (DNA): TGCAGCGTTGAAGGACAGGTGAACACTGAAGCTTTCTTT. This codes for CSVEGQVNTEAFF.

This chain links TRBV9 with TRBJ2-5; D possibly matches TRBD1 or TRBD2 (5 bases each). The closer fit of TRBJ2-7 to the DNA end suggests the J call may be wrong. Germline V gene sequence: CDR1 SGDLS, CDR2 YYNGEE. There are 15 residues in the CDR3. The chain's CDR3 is CASSVDGGVQNEQYF. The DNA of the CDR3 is TGTGCCAGCAGCGTGGATGGGGGAGTACAAAACGAGCAGTACTTC.

CDR3 in DNA: TGTGCCAGCAGATTGGGGACTAGCGGGAGTTATGAGCAGTTCTTC. Amino acids: CASRLGTSGSYEQFF. The chain has TRBV28 and TRBJ2-1; TRBD2 matches at 14 bases. Germline CDR1 reads MDHEN; CDR2 reads SYDVKM. This CDR3 region has 15 residues. V lost 6 bases to trimming and J lost 8 bases; unmatched junction nucleotides: 6.

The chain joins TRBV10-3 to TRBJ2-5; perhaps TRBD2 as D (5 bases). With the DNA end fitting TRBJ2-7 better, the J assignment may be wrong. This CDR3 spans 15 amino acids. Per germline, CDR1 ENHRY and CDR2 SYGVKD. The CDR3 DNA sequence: TGTGCCATCAGTGAGATGAGGGCAGACACCTACGAGCAGTACTTC. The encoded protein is CAISEMRADTYEQYF.

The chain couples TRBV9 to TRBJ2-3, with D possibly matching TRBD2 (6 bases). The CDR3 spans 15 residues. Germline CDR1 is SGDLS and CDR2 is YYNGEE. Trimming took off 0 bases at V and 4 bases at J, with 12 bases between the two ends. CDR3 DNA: TGTGCCAGCAGCGTAGTGAGCGGGTCCCCAGATACGCAGTATTTT. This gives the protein CASSVVSGSPDTQYF.

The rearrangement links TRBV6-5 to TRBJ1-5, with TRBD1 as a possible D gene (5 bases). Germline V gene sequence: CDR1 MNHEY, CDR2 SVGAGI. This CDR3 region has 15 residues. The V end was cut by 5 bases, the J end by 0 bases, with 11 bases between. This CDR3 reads CASSVWGDSNQPQHF. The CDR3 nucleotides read TGTGCCAGCAGTGTTTGGGGCGATAGCAATCAGCCCCAGCATTTT.

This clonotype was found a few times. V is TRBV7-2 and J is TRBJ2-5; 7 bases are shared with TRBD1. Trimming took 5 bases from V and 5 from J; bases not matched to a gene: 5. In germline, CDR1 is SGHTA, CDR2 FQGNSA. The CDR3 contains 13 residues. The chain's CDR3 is CASSDRVRETQYF. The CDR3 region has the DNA TGTGCCAGCAGCGACAGGGTCCGGGAGACCCAGTACTTC.